The clone carrying this T cell receptor (beta chain) was observed at least ten times. Its cognate antigen is unknown. This sample is drawn from a study of T cells after yellow fever vaccination. Study results and caveats: A faster peak, day 5 versus 15, was reached by the weaker secondary response. Reappearing after the booster were most of the clones from primary vaccination (around 95% CD4, 75% to 90% CD8).

Germline-derived CDR1 and CDR2 are LGHNA and YSLEER. The CDR3 length is 16 residues. V was clipped by 0 bases and J by 6 bases, with 16 bases between them. UMIs and a universal primer site were added when TCR cDNA was made by 5'RACE template switching. A single record per CDR3 protein comes from TCRdb applying MiXCR to the 5' RACE reads. The data show roughly 62,000 distinct CDR3 sequences, around 7% seen once. The TCR comes from a man younger than 30 who received the YFV17D yellow fever vaccine. Sequencing used CD8+ T cells sorted from PBMCs, obtained on the day of the first yellow fever vaccination. This chain links TRBV4-3 with TRBJ2-3; D possibly matches TRBD1 or TRBD2 (5 bases each). CDR3 DNA: TGCGCCAGCAGCCAAGAGCCGTCGGGGCCCGGCGATACGCAGTATTTT. It encodes CASSQEPSGPGDTQYF.